One sample yielded the 11 T cell receptor beta chains listed below, sequenced in a study of blood T cell repertoires in COVID-19. Profiling relied on immunoSEQ multiplex PCR, and the TCRdb table lists in-frame clones only, not all of them. The sample has about 140,000 clones; about 79% are singletons. The source material was peripheral blood. All receptors come from a woman of 80 years or more with active or convalescent COVID-19.

The chain uses TRBV5-6 and TRBJ1-2; the D is unclear. Trimming left V 4 bases short and J 5 bases short, with 15 bases between. Germline loops: CDR1 SGHDT, CDR2 YYEEEE. This CDR3 is built from 14 residues. CDR3 DNA: TGTGCCAGCAGCCAGGACGTGGGAGGTTATGGCTACACCTTC. Translated, it gives CASSQDVGGYGYTF.

This rearrangement joins TRBV18 to TRBJ1-1; 8 nucleotides align to TRBD1. The CDR3 spans 14 residues. Germline V gives CDR1 KGHSH, CDR2 LQKENI. V trimming: 5 bases; J trimming: 4 bases; junction bases outside the gene matches: 6. The DNA of the CDR3 is TGTGCCAGCTCAAGGACAGGGTCGGGCACTGAAGCTTTCTTT. Protein sequence: CASSRTGSGTEAFF.

This chain links TRBV2 with TRBJ1-5; 11 nucleotides agree with TRBD1. Looked up from germline, CDR1 is SNHLY and CDR2 is FYNNEI. V shed 6 bases and J 4 bases; nucleotides not matched to a gene: 8. The CDR3 consists of 16 residues. The CDR3 DNA reads TGTGCCAGCAGGCCGGGACAGGGGGGTCGGAATCAGCCCCAGCATTTT. Translating gives CASRPGQGGRNQPQHF.

The V and J genes are TRBV25-1 and TRBJ1-5, with TRBD1 identical over 12 bases. Germline V lookup: CDR1 MGHDK, CDR2 SYGVNS. V lost 6 bases, J lost 7 bases, and 4 bases stayed unmatched. This CDR3 is 14 amino acids long. In nucleotides, the CDR3 is TGTGCCAGCAGGGGACAGGGGGCCACCCAGCCCCAGCATTTT. This translates into CASRGQGATQPQHF.

The rearrangement links TRBV28 to TRBJ1-4; possibly TRBD1 for D (5 bases). Germline assignment: CDR1 MDHEN and CDR2 SYDVKM. V lost 5 bases, J lost 7 bases, and 20 bases lay in between. There are 16 residues in the CDR3. This CDR3 reads CASSTRRKDRREKLFF. The CDR3 nucleotides are TGTGCCAGCAGTACCAGAAGAAAAGACAGACGTGAAAAACTGTTTTTT.

The chain uses TRBV4-1 and TRBJ2-3, with D unresolved. V was pared by 0 bases and J by 4 bases, with 11 bases between. The germline V gene encodes CDR1 MGHRA and CDR2 YSYEKL. The CDR3 sequence is 15 residues long. CDR3 protein: CASSQDLGSPDTQYF. The CDR3 region has the DNA TGCGCCAGCAGCCAAGATCTAGGATCCCCAGATACGCAGTATTTT.

The chain is built from TRBV30 and TRBJ1-6; 8 bases are a match to TRBD1. The CDR3 runs to 15 residues. CDR1 is GTSNPN, CDR2 SVGIG, per germline (reference sequence). The ends lost 2 bases at V and 10 bases at J; junction bases unmatched: 10. CDR3 in DNA: TGTGCCTGGAGTCCACCTGGGGACAGGCGCTCACCCCTCCACTTT. Its protein is CAWSPPGDRRSPLHF.

Only one count was recorded for this clone. V and J are TRBV9 and TRBJ1-3; 12 positions agree with TRBD1. Unmatched junction bases numbered 5, after V lost 3 bases and J lost 4 bases. Germline V gene lookup returns CDR1 SGDLS and CDR2 YYNGEE. The CDR3 length is 16 residues. CDR3: CASSAGQGAIGNTIYF. The DNA for the CDR3 is TGTGCCAGCAGCGCGGGACAGGGGGCAATAGGAAACACCATATATTTT. The full variable domain, with the rest looked up from reference TRBV9 and TRBJ1-3, is DSGVTQTPKHLITATGQRVTLRCSPRSGDLSVYWYQQSLDQGLQFLIQYYNGEERAKGNILERFSAQQFPDLHSELNLSSLELGDSALYFCASSAGQGAIGNTIYFGEGSWLTVV.

The CDR3 coding sequence is TGTGCCAGCATCAACCCAGGGCCTTGGACTGAAGCTTTCTTT. This codes for CASINPGPWTEAFF. The chain has TRBV13 and TRBJ1-1, with a tentative D call TRBD1 (5 bases). Trimming left V 7 bases short and J 5 bases short, with 17 bases between. Germline V lookup: CDR1 PRHDT, CDR2 FYEKMQ (reference sequence). The CDR3 covers 14 residues.

The gene calls are TRBV6-6 and TRBJ1-4, with D hard to call. The germline V gene encodes CDR1 MNHNY and CDR2 SVGAGI (reference sequence). V was pared by 5 bases and J by 4 bases, with 11 bases between. CDR3 length: 14 amino acids. The CDR3: CASSVVLHNEKLFF. The CDR3 DNA sequence: TGTGCCAGCAGTGTAGTACTGCATAATGAAAAACTGTTTTTT.

V is TRBV7-9 and J is TRBJ1-1, with D maybe TRBD1 (5 bases). Germline values: CDR1 SEHNR, CDR2 FQNEAQ (reference sequence). Trimming stripped 5 bases from V and 9 bases from J, with 13 bases between. The CDR3 covers 12 residues. The CDR3 region is CASSLGAVQAFF. The CDR3 DNA reads as TGTGCCAGCAGCCTTGGGGCCGTTCAAGCTTTCTTT.